The entry below gives a single TCR beta chain sequence along with its context. These data belong to a study of blood T cell repertoires in COVID-19. Participants were aged about 18 to 89 years from about two dozen US areas. Symptom resolution, clearance, or two negative PCRs marked donors in Cohort 3 as recovered. Profiling relied on immunoSEQ multiplex PCR, and the TCRdb table lists in-frame clones only, not all of them. The table records roughly 280,000 clones, around 89% of them present only once. The sample was PBMCs or T cells enriched from blood (not recorded which). The TCR originated in a woman aged 45 to 65 who had recovered from COVID-19.

The CDR3 bases are TGTGCCAGCAGCTCCCGACAGTTAGAGACCCAGTACTTC. Translating gives CASSSRQLETQYF. The chain combines TRBV7-9 with TRBJ2-5; D perhaps matches TRBD1 (5 bases). In germline, CDR1 is SEHNR, CDR2 FQNEAQ (reference sequence). Between the trimmed V and J ends, which lost 4 bases and 4 bases, there was a span of 10 bases. There are 13 residues in the CDR3.